A selection of T cell receptor beta chains follows, all from one sample in a study of beta chain features in type 1 diabetes. Only in-frame clones appear in the TCRdb table, and some are missing; sequencing was by immunoSEQ multiplex PCR. The sample lists 25,000 to 30,000 clones; roughly 50% were seen once. Sequenced sample: Tregs from blood. These receptors were obtained from a woman between 18 and 30 years old with type 1 diabetes. CDR3s include the opening cysteine and the closing phenylalanine or tryptophan. D genes are given only for firm matches. Clone sizes are given selectively: once, few, many, or a class where the clone is expanded.

v_gene,d_gene,abundance,j_gene,CDR3nt,CDR3aa
TRBV7-2,NA,NA,TRBJ1-2,TGTGCCAGCAGCTTACGACGTTGGGGCGCAGTTCTATATGGCTACACCTTC,CASSLRRWGAVLYGYTF
TRBV18,NA,NA,TRBJ2-1,TGTGCCAGCTCACCACTTCCACAGGGGGGGATCTACAATGAGCAGTTCTTC,CASSPLPQGGIYNEQFF
TRBV30,TRBD1,once,TRBJ2-6,TGTGCCTGGAGTGCCGACAGGGGGCAGGGGGCCAACGTCCTGACTTTC,CAWSADRGQGANVLTF
TRBV27,TRBD1,few,TRBJ2-7,TGTGCCAGCAGTGGGGCCGGGACAGGGTCCTACGAGCAGTACTTC,CASSGAGTGSYEQYF
TRBV11-3,TRBD2,NA,TRBJ2-2,TGTGCCAGCAGCTTTCGGGGGGAAAAAACCGGGGAGCTGTTTTTT,CASSFRGEKTGELFF
TRBV5-1,TRBD2,NA,TRBJ2-3,TGCGCCAGCAGCCGCGGGACTATTAGCACAGATACGCAGTATTTT,CASSRGTISTDTQYF
TRBV5-8,NA,NA,TRBJ1-2,TGTGCCAGCAGCTTGGGAGTGAACTATGGCTACACCTTC,CASSLGVNYGYTF
TRBV6-6,TRBD1,NA,TRBJ2-7,TGTGCCAGCAGTACCCCAGGGGGCGGAGTGTACGAGCAGTACTTC,CASSTPGGGVYEQYF
TRBV28,TRBD2,few,TRBJ2-7,TGTGCCAGCAGCCCCCCCCTAGCGGGAGTGTACGAGCAGTACTTC,CASSPPLAGVYEQYF
TRBV11-2,NA,few,TRBJ2-4,TGTGCCAGCAGCCCTTCTGCGGGGACGGGTGAACTAGCCAAAAACATTCAGTACTTC,CASSPSAGTGELAKNIQYF
TRBV18,NA,NA,TRBJ2-7,TGTGCCAGCTCACCACCCGGCGCACAGAGCTCCTACGAGCAGTACTTC,CASSPPGAQSSYEQYF
TRBV18,TRBD1,once,TRBJ2-5,TGTGCCAGCTCACCATCTCCCGGACAGGGAAAGACCCAGTACTTC,CASSPSPGQGKTQYF
TRBV7-2,TRBD2,few,TRBJ2-3,TGTGCCAGCAGACTAGCGATTAGCACAGATACGCAGTATTTT,CASRLAISTDTQYF
TRBV11-3,NA,NA,TRBJ2-1,TGTGCCAGCAGCTTAACCTTCACGGTGAGCTCCTACAATGAGCAGTTCTTC,CASSLTFTVSSYNEQFF
TRBV7-2,NA,NA,TRBJ2-5,TGTGCCAGCAGCGGGAACAGAGGGAGAGAGACCCAGTACTTC,CASSGNRGRETQYF
TRBV11-2,TRBD1,NA,TRBJ2-1,TGTGCCAGCAGCTTGCTGACAGGGTTCGGTGGTGAGCAGTTCTTC,CASSLLTGFGGEQFF
TRBV18,TRBD1,NA,TRBJ1-5,TGTGCCAGCTCAAACGGACAGGTCTCCCATCAGCCCCAGCATTTT,CASSNGQVSHQPQHF
TRBV4-1,TRBD2,once,TRBJ2-5,TGCGCCAGCAGCCAAGGGAGCGGGAGGGTTGAGACCCAGTACTTC,CASSQGSGRVETQYF
TRBV5-4,TRBD2,medium-sized,TRBJ2-3,TGTGCCAGCAGCTTGGCCGGCGCGGGAGCAGATACGCAGTATTTT,CASSLAGAGADTQYF
TRBV6-6,NA,few,TRBJ1-2,TGTGCCAGCAGTGAGCGGTATGGCTACACCTTC,CASSERYGYTF
TRBV27,NA,NA,TRBJ1-3,TGTGCCAGCAGTTTAACTTCTTCTGGAAACACCATATATTTT,CASSLTSSGNTIYF
TRBV18,NA,NA,TRBJ1-1,TGTGCCAGCTCACCACGACAGTTAAATCAGAACACTGAAGCTTTCTTT,CASSPRQLNQNTEAFF
TRBV29-1,TRBD1,NA,TRBJ1-2,TGCAGCGCAGGGGGACAGGGCCTTCCTCATGGTGGCTACACCTTC,CSAGGQGLPHGGYTF
TRBV5-1,NA,few,TRBJ2-5,TGCGCCAGCAGCGCCGGGCAAGGAGGTGCGGAGACCCAGTACTTC,CASSAGQGGAETQYF
TRBV19,TRBD2,NA,TRBJ2-2,TGTGCCAGTAGTCCCCCGGCAGGGAGGGACACCGGGGAGCTGTTTTTT,CASSPPAGRDTGELFF
TRBV7-2,NA,NA,TRBJ2-7,TGTGCCAGCGGACTCACAACCTACGAGCAGTACTTC,CASGLTTYEQYF
TRBV7-3,TRBD2,NA,TRBJ2-1,TGTGCCAGCAGCAAAGGACTAGCGGGAGTGAGGGAGCAGTTCTTC,CASSKGLAGVREQFF
TRBV7-9,TRBD1,NA,TRBJ2-2,TGTGCCAGCAGCTCGCACAGGGGGCGCCGTCAAACCGGGGAGCTGTTTTTT,CASSSHRGRRQTGELFF
TRBV30,NA,NA,TRBJ1-6,TGTGCCTGGAGTGAGGTCAGCGAGAATTCACCCCTCCACTTT,CAWSEVSENSPLHF
TRBV5-5,TRBD2,NA,TRBJ2-2,TGTGCCAGCAGCGTTAGCGGGAGGTGGAACGGGGAGCTGTTTTTT,CASSVSGRWNGELFF
TRBV6-6,TRBD1,few,TRBJ2-2,TGTGCCAGCACCCGACAGGGGCCCACCGGGGAGCTGTTTTTT,CASTRQGPTGELFF
TRBV18,TRBD1,NA,TRBJ2-5,TGTGCCAGCTCACGGGACAGCCTACAAGAGACCCAGTACTTC,CASSRDSLQETQYF
TRBV6-5,NA,once,TRBJ2-5,TGTGCCAGCAGTTACAGCCCAGGGCTTTACCAAGAGACCCAGTACTTC,CASSYSPGLYQETQYF
TRBV7-2,TRBD2,few,TRBJ2-3,TGTGCCAGCAGCCAAACGGGGACTAGCGGATCAGATACGCAGTATTTT,CASSQTGTSGSDTQYF
TRBV29-1,TRBD2,NA,TRBJ2-1,TGCAGCGTTGGGGAGGGGACCCAAGACAATGAGCAGTTCTTC,CSVGEGTQDNEQFF
TRBV28,TRBD1,NA,TRBJ2-1,TGTGCCAGCAGTGGGACAGGGGGCTTCTACAATGAGCAGTTCTTC,CASSGTGGFYNEQFF
TRBV6-1,NA,few,TRBJ1-5,TGTGCCAGCAGCCCCGACAGACATAGCAATCAGCCCCAGCATTTT,CASSPDRHSNQPQHF
TRBV7-2,NA,NA,TRBJ1-3,TGTGCCAGCAGCTTCGGACAGAGAAACTCTGGAAACACCATATATTTT,CASSFGQRNSGNTIYF
TRBV2,TRBD1,NA,TRBJ1-2,TGTGCCAGCAGTGAAGCGCTTCAGGGGGCAGATGGCTACACCTTC,CASSEALQGADGYTF
TRBV5-4,TRBD2,NA,TRBJ2-1,TGTGCCAGCAGCCTTCCACTAGCGGGAGTTGGTGAGCAGTTCTTC,CASSLPLAGVGEQFF
TRBV4-2,TRBD2,NA,TRBJ2-2,TGTGCCAGCAGCTTGGTATGGCTAGCGGGAGGGACCGGGGAGCTGTTTTTT,CASSLVWLAGGTGELFF
TRBV29-1,NA,NA,TRBJ2-3,TGCAGCGCCGTTACTAGTTTTACAGATACGCAGTATTTT,CSAVTSFTDTQYF
TRBV11-2,TRBD2,few,TRBJ2-2,TGTGCCAGCAGCTTACTAGCGGGGGTCACCGGGGAGCTGTTTTTT,CASSLLAGVTGELFF
TRBV7-2,TRBD2,few,TRBJ2-1,TGTGCCAGCAAGTCGCCTGCTGGCGGGAGCTCAGGCAATGAGCAGTTCTTC,CASKSPAGGSSGNEQFF
TRBV28,NA,NA,TRBJ1-5,TGTGCCAGCAGTTTGGGGGCAGGTGAAAATCAGCCCCAGCATTTT,CASSLGAGENQPQHF
TRBV7-9,TRBD2,few,TRBJ2-3,TGTGCCAGCAGCTTAGCGACTAGCGGAGATACGCAGTATTTT,CASSLATSGDTQYF
TRBV11-3,NA,NA,TRBJ1-2,TGTGCCAGCAGCTATACGGACTATGGCTACACCTTC,CASSYTDYGYTF
TRBV18,TRBD2,NA,TRBJ2-3,TGTGCCAGCTCTTACTCTAGCGGCCGCACAGATACGCAGTATTTT,CASSYSSGRTDTQYF
TRBV7-8,NA,once,TRBJ1-1,TGTGCCAGCAGCTCCCAGGGGTGGGACACTGAAGCTTTCTTT,CASSSQGWDTEAFF
TRBV6-6,NA,NA,TRBJ1-1,TGTGCCAGCGAGACCAGGGGCACTGAAGCTTTCTTT,CASETRGTEAFF
TRBV30,TRBD2,NA,TRBJ2-5,TGTGCCTGGAGTGTAGGGCTAGCGGTGGAGACCCAGTACTTC,CAWSVGLAVETQYF
TRBV5-1,NA,once,TRBJ2-1,TGCGCCAGCAGCTTGGGGACAGAAGCTTACAATGAGCAGTTCTTC,CASSLGTEAYNEQFF
TRBV7-3,TRBD1,few,TRBJ2-2,TGTGCCAGCAGCTCTACAGGGGGCGCGAACACCGGGGAGCTGTTTTTT,CASSSTGGANTGELFF
TRBV5-4,TRBD1,NA,TRBJ2-1,TGTGCCAGCAGCTTGGTGGGGACAGGGTTAAAGGGCAATGAGCAGTTCTTC,CASSLVGTGLKGNEQFF
TRBV7-2,TRBD2,NA,TRBJ2-5,TGTGCCAGCAGCCCGGGGGGGGCGGGGTTTGGCGAGACCCAGTACTTC,CASSPGGAGFGETQYF
TRBV7-2,TRBD2,NA,TRBJ2-3,TGTGCCAGCAGCTTAGTAGCGGGAGGTTTAGATACGCAGTATTTT,CASSLVAGGLDTQYF
TRBV7-3,NA,NA,TRBJ1-5,TGTGCCAGCAGCAGGACCAGGGCTCAGCCCCAGCATTTT,CASSRTRAQPQHF
TRBV11-2,TRBD1,once,TRBJ1-2,TGTGCCAGCAGCACCTACCCGGGACAGGGGTCCTATGGCTACACCTTC,CASSTYPGQGSYGYTF
TRBV13,TRBD2,few,TRBJ2-1,TGTGCCAGCAGCCTTCGGACTAGCGGGAAGAATGAGCAGTTCTTC,CASSLRTSGKNEQFF
TRBV5-1,TRBD2,few,TRBJ2-2,TGCGCCAGCACACCCTCTAGCGGGGGGAACACCGGGGAGCTGTTTTTT,CASTPSSGGNTGELFF